This TCR beta chain was identified during a study of blood T cell repertoires in COVID-19 (dated by TCRdb to the early 2020s). Notes on the research overall: The collaborator samples originated in the United States, Italy and Spain and spanned the acute and convalescent phases of COVID-19. The material from the prospective study consisted of cDNA or gDNA derived from T cells, B-cell-depleted T cells, or PBMCs. The dataset comprised deeply sampled blood TCRbeta repertoires from subjects exposed to, actively infected with, or recovered from COVID-19. A freely available public database, intended as a resource for researchers studying the immune response to SARS-CoV-2, is where the repertoires were released. The samples were drawn from two sources: the first 160 participants of the ongoing ImmuneRACE study, and about 1,300 subjects contributed by 6 global collaborators. The sample metadata nearly always contained a de-identified subject ID, COVID-19 status, age in years and sex. Where HLA class I and class II types were available, the types were taken from metadata supplied by the sample provider, not from assay-based typing. Points the paper makes about the study in general: The amount of clinical and demographic metadata varied by source and participant and was provided uncurated.

TCRbeta CDR3 regions were amplified from genomic DNA by means of the immunoSEQ Assay, a bias-controlled multiplex PCR. As for the original processing: The number of nucleated cells in each sample was estimated by amplification of reference gene primers within the assay. To quantify the absolute abundance of each unique TCRbeta CDR3 rearrangement, sequence reads were collapsed and filtered. For each sample, productive Simpson clonality was calculated as the square root of Simpson's diversity index over productive rearrangements. TCRdb holds this immuneACCESS table with in-frame rearrangements only. Some clones are missing; in checked studies, unresolved V genes explain under half, and the rest has no known cause. V, J and clone size are those of that table, while D and trimming were read from the DNA. The sample table records around 290,000 clones; approximately 89% of these occur just once. Clones ranked in the top ten supply roughly 8% of the sample.

Another Seattle source contributed samples from volunteer blood donors who had recovered from COVID-19. The collaborating institutions used their own protocols to collect whole blood in K2EDTA tubes. Collaborator samples were shipped for TCRbeta analysis as frozen whole blood, isolated PBMCs, or DNA extracted from either sample type. Comments on this clone: Its antigen target is currently unknown. No much larger clone is present one base from it, and per-base qualities are unavailable.

Here V drops 5 bases and J drops 8 bases, and the junction holds 8 bases not matched to any gene. Reading the germline V gene (reference sequence) gives CDR1 MNHNY and CDR2 SVGAGI. The CDR3 runs 14 amino acids, cysteine and phenylalanine included. Only the CDR3 part of the read is kept: 42 bases, read in frame from the first base. The V gene is TRBV6-6 and the J gene is TRBJ1-2; the junction holds 10 bases that match TRBD1. The sample comprised peripheral blood. The origin of this receptor is a woman aged 45-65 years who had recovered from COVID-19. The encoded CDR3 is CASSITGTGEGYTF. The DNA sequence is given as TGTGCCAGCAGTATAACCGGGACAGGGGAAGGCTACACCTTC.